This record looks at one T cell receptor beta chain sequence and its context. The target antigen is unknown. These data are taken from a study of stem cell transplantation in POMP-related autoinflammatory disease. Overall study: Through one year post-transplant, neutrophils and platelets were 100% of graft donor origin. Broader study findings: A trend toward lower repertoire diversity and greater clonality appeared in every analyzed T-cell subset of PRAID patients.

Sequencing was performed with immunoSEQ multiplex PCR; in TCRdb, only in-frame clones are kept and a portion is missing. Here the sample spans tens of thousands of clones, approximately 91% being singletons. This TCR derives from a human patient with POMP-related autoinflammation and immune dysregulation (PRAID). Part of the T cell pool may stem from the graft donor. The starting material was CD4+ T cells from PBMCs, obtained after stem cell transplantation.

The CDR3 region has the DNA TGTGCCAGCAGTTACAGTCCGGTCGTTAATAATTCACCCCTCCACTTT. The encoded protein is CASSYSPVVNNSPLHF. The rearrangement joins TRBV6-5 to TRBJ1-6; D is ambiguous. The CDR3 extends over 16 amino acids. Germline values: CDR1 MNHEY, CDR2 SVGAGI. V was trimmed by 2 bases and J by 5 bases, leaving 13 bases between them.